The entry below describes one T cell receptor (beta chain). Its antigen is not known. Clones were sequenced by immunoSEQ multiplex PCR, and TCRdb holds only the in-frame ones, with some missing. The table shows over 60,000 clones, with 87% occurring only once. CDR1 is LGHDT, CDR2 YNNKEL, per germline (reference sequence). Between the trimmed V and J ends, which lost 3 bases and 5 bases, there was a span of 7 bases. The CDR3 consists of 12 residues. The data originate from a study of T cell responses to AZD1222 COVID-19 vaccine. The study's findings and limits: Increases in Spike-specific TCR breadth and depth were seen after two AZD1222 doses.

Specimen: peripheral blood, collected on day 0 of AZD1222 vaccination. The receptor's source is an adult in good health. The gene calls are TRBV3-1 (or the pseudogene TRBV3-2) and TRBJ1-2; no definite D call. The CDR3 sequence: CASSQTNYGYTF. The CDR3 DNA reads as TGTGCCAGCAGCCAGACAAATTATGGCTACACCTTC.